This T cell receptor beta chain was found in a study of beta chain features in type 1 diabetes. As for the study in general: Healthy donors and patients showed comparable age, gender and cell yields.

Reverse transcribing all isolated RNA meant expressed TCRB transcripts were sequenced. Clones were sequenced by immunoSEQ multiplex PCR, and TCRdb holds only the in-frame ones, with some missing. The table includes about 180,000 clones, around 8% detected once. The V end was cut by 2 bases, the J end by 1 base, with 8 bases between. Germline-derived CDR1 and CDR2 are MNHEY and SMNVEV (reference sequence). CDR3 length: 14 amino acids. On this clone itself: Its antigen is unknown.

Whole-study results and caveats: For Type 1 diabetes patients, all four CD4+ subsets carried TCRB CDR3s that were moderately but significantly shorter. There was a possibility that cDNA sequencing over-represented cells with high TCR expression.

The sample comprised central memory CD4+ T cells from blood. The J gene is TRBJ2-5, the V gene TRBV27; D unclear. This clonotype was obtained from a woman aged 35 to 49 with type 1 diabetes. CDR3 amino acids: CASSLMAAQETQYF. The CDR3 DNA reads TGTGCCAGCAGTTTAATGGCTGCCCAAGAGACCCAGTACTTC.